One sample yielded the 25 T cell receptor beta chains listed below, sequenced in a study of shared clonotypes between healthy human individuals. Some clones are missing from TCRdb's copy, which holds only in-frame ones; the method was immunoSEQ multiplex PCR. Of 2 million to 2.5 million clones in the sample, around 92% were seen once. What was sequenced was naive CD4+ T cells from PBMCs. Sample subset: CD45RA+ positively selected. These receptors originate from a man aged 18-30 years in good health. Some clones in this sample may be carry-over from other donors' samples.

This chain uses TRBV28 with TRBJ2-5, with D unclear. This CDR3 is built from 13 residues. The germline V gene encodes CDR1 MDHEN and CDR2 SYDVKM. V lost 4 bases, J lost 2 bases, and 8 bases lay in between. This chain's CDR3 is CASSSPFQETQYF. The CDR3 nucleotides are TGTGCCAGCAGTTCCCCCTTTCAAGAGACCCAGTACTTC.

This clone was seen a single time. The V call is TRBV27, the J call TRBJ2-7, with 8 bases fitting TRBD1. Looked up from germline, CDR1 is MNHEY and CDR2 is SMNVEV (reference sequence). V lost 5 bases, J lost 2 bases, and 14 bases stayed unmatched. This CDR3 has 17 amino acids. As DNA, the CDR3 is TGTGCCAGCAGTCTGGTGGGCCAGGGGGCGATTCCCTACGAGCAGTACTTC. It specifies CASSLVGQGAIPYEQYF.

The rearrangement uses TRBV7-2 and TRBJ1-6, with 9 bases aligning to TRBD1. The CDR3 is 15 residues long. Germline CDR1 reads SGHTA; CDR2 reads FQGNSA. Unmatched junction bases numbered 8, after V lost 5 bases and J lost 9 bases. The CDR3 spells CASSPTGGGISPLHF. In nucleotides, the CDR3 is TGTGCCAGCAGCCCTACAGGGGGCGGAATTTCACCCCTCCACTTT.

For this clone: Within the sample, other DNA sequences also encode this same CDR3. The chain links TRBV6-1 to TRBJ2-5; the D gene is possibly TRBD2 (6 bases). CDR1 is MNHNS, CDR2 SASEGT, per germline. The CDR3 consists of 13 residues. Trimming removed 5 bases from V and 3 bases from J, with 10 bases in between. The CDR3: CASSRRGEETQYF. The CDR3 DNA follows: TGTGCCAGCAGTAGGAGGGGCGAAGAGACCCAGTACTTC.

This sequence joins TRBV5-1 and TRBJ2-1, with 7 positions matching TRBD2. Germline CDR1 and CDR2: SGHRS and YFSETQ. The CDR3 extends over 13 amino acids. Trimming cost V 3 bases and J 7 bases; bases outside gene matches: 4. CDR3 DNA: TGCGCCAGCAGCTGGGACGGGGGGAATGAGCAGTTCTTC. It encodes CASSWDGGNEQFF.

About this clone: This sample also contains other DNA sequences that code for the same CDR3. This chain connects TRBV9 to TRBJ1-2; tentatively, D is TRBD1 (5 bases). In germline, CDR1 is SGDLS, CDR2 YYNGEE. This CDR3 region has 12 residues. V gave up 1 base and J gave up 7 bases, with 8 bases separating them. The CDR3 loop reads CASSVSGGGYTF. Written as DNA, the CDR3 is TGTGCCAGCAGCGTATCCGGGGGTGGCTACACCTTC.

The CDR3 is CASSLGGGNTQYF. DNA for the CDR3: TGTGCCAGCAGCCTAGGCGGAGGGAATACGCAGTATTTT. The chain employs TRBV7-8 and TRBJ2-3; tentatively, D is TRBD2 (6 bases). The CDR3 sequence is 13 residues long. V lost 5 bases and J 7 bases, leaving 13 bases between the germline ends. Looked up from germline, CDR1 is SGHVS and CDR2 is FQNEAQ.

The chain employs TRBV28 and TRBJ1-2, with D uncertain. Trimming stripped 5 bases from V and 8 bases from J, with 15 bases between. The CDR3 contains 13 residues. The V gene's germline CDR1 is MDHEN and CDR2 SYDVKM. The CDR3 loop reads CASSERPLDGYTF. The CDR3 coding sequence is TGTGCCAGCAGTGAGCGACCCCTTGACGGCTACACCTTC.

The chain carries TRBV28 and TRBJ2-5, with 10 bases matching TRBD1. The CDR3 runs to 13 residues. J was trimmed by 7 bases and V by 4 bases; bases with no gene match: 3. The germline CDR1 and CDR2 sequences are MDHEN and SYDVKM. The chain's CDR3 is CASSWGQGSTQYF. CDR3 nucleotides: TGTGCCAGCAGTTGGGGACAGGGGTCGACCCAGTACTTC.

This clone was observed once. The J gene is TRBJ2-1, the V gene TRBV10-1; D is unclear. CDR1 and CDR2 (germline): WNHNN, SYGVQD (reference sequence). CDR3 length: 15 residues. Trimming left V 0 bases short and J 1 base short, with 7 bases between. The CDR3 nucleotides read TGCGCCAGCAGTGAGTCTTGGGGATCCTACAATGAGCAGTTCTTC. This encodes CASSESWGSYNEQFF.

V and J are TRBV5-3 and TRBJ2-1; 15 bases agree with TRBD2. TRBV5-3 is given ORF status, its function remaining uncertain. The V and J ends lost 3 bases and 2 bases, in that order; junction bases with no gene match: 12. The length of the CDR3 is 20 residues. This CDR3 reads CARSSTRTSGRAGAYNEQFF. DNA for the CDR3: TGTGCCAGAAGCTCGACGCGGACTAGCGGGAGGGCTGGCGCCTACAATGAGCAGTTCTTC.

This chain joins TRBV30 and TRBJ1-2; TRBD1 agrees at 9 bases. CDR3 length equals 14 residues. CDR1 and CDR2 from the germline V gene are GTSNPN and SVGIG (reference sequence). The V and J ends lost 2 bases and 6 bases, in that order; junction bases with no gene match: 7. As DNA, the CDR3 is TGTGCCTGGAGTTGGGGTGGGGACAGGGATGGCTACACCTTC. It translates to CAWSWGGDRDGYTF.

Concerning this clone itself: The identical CDR3 is also encoded by other nucleotide sequences in the sample. This chain joins TRBV7-9 and TRBJ2-7; TRBD1 matches 8 bases. CDR1 is SEHNR, CDR2 FQNEAQ, per germline (reference sequence). V was pared by 3 bases and J by 3 bases, with 7 bases of the junction left unmatched. This CDR3 has 15 amino acids. CDR3 loop: CASSLAGTGVYEQYF. In DNA form, the CDR3 reads TGTGCCAGCAGCTTGGCCGGGACAGGAGTCTACGAGCAGTACTTC.

The genes are TRBV11-2 and TRBJ2-1, with unresolved D. V was shortened by 5 bases and J by 7 bases, with 18 bases between the two germline ends. This CDR3 spans 15 amino acids. Germline CDR1 is SGHAT and CDR2 is FQNNGV. CDR3 sequence: CASSPHPSDTNEQFF. CDR3 DNA sequence: TGTGCCAGCAGCCCCCACCCGTCAGACACGAATGAGCAGTTCTTC.

The genes are TRBV7-9 and TRBJ2-1; 12 nucleotides line up with TRBD2. Losses at the gene ends were 5 bases for V and 1 base for J; bases not matched to a gene: 12. The CDR3 contains 19 residues. Per the germline V gene, CDR1 is SEHNR and CDR2 is FQNEAQ (reference sequence). CDR3 sequence (DNA): TGTGCCAGCAGCCCTGGAGGACTAGCGGGAAACTATTCCTACAATGAGCAGTTCTTC. Protein: CASSPGGLAGNYSYNEQFF. Supplemented by reference TRBV7-9 and TRBJ2-1, the full variable domain reads DTGVSQNPRHKITKRGQNVTFRCDPISEHNRLYWYRQTLGQGPEFLTYFQNEAQLEKSRLLSDRFSAERPKGSFSTLEIQRTEQGDSAMYLCASSPGGLAGNYSYNEQFFGPGTRLTVL.

The chain links TRBV4-3 to TRBJ2-3; 16 nucleotides line up with TRBD2. CDR1 is LGHNA, CDR2 YSLEER, per germline. Trimming cost V 4 bases and J 10 bases; bases outside gene matches: 8. The CDR3 is 16 residues long. This CDR3 is CASSPGTSGGGTAQYF. In DNA form, the CDR3 reads TGCGCCAGCAGCCCCGGGACTAGCGGGGGGGGGACCGCGCAGTATTTT.

CDR3 in DNA: TGTGCCAGCAGCTTAAGCACTGAAGCTTTCTTT. Amino acid sequence: CASSLSTEAFF. The chain combines TRBV7-9 with TRBJ1-1; the D is unclear. The CDR3 extends over 11 amino acids. The germline V gene has CDR1 SEHNR and CDR2 FQNEAQ (reference sequence). V was cut by 2 bases and J by 4 bases, with 2 bases left in between.

The rearrangement links TRBV9 to TRBJ2-2; TRBD2 matches 11 bases. The CDR3 runs to 18 residues. V trimming: 0 bases; J trimming: 4 bases; junction bases outside the gene matches: 8. Germline V gene lookup returns CDR1 SGDLS and CDR2 YYNGEE. CDR3 in DNA: TGTGCCAGCAGCGTAGTCCAGCTAGCGGGAGGCTCCACCGGGGAGCTGTTTTTT. Its protein is CASSVVQLAGGSTGELFF.

The gene calls are TRBV6-1 and TRBJ1-1; no firm D call. Germline assignment: CDR1 MNHNS and CDR2 SASEGT. Trimming stripped 1 base from V and 4 bases from J, with 13 bases between. The CDR3 totals 15 residues. CDR3 protein: CASSEVKGLRTEAFF. The CDR3 nucleotides are TGTGCCAGCAGTGAAGTAAAGGGTTTGCGCACTGAAGCTTTCTTT.

The V gene is TRBV6-5, the J gene TRBJ2-1; TRBD2 is a possible D gene (6 bases). V dropped 5 bases and J dropped 2 bases, with 13 bases sitting between them. The CDR3 has 15 residues. Per the germline V gene, CDR1 is MNHEY and CDR2 is SVGAGI. CDR3 sequence reads: CASSLSGAAYNEQFF. CDR3 coding DNA: TGTGCCAGCAGTCTCTCGGGAGCGGCCTACAATGAGCAGTTCTTC.

The chain employs TRBV19 and TRBJ1-5; D unclear. The CDR3 totals 14 residues. Trimming stripped 6 bases from V and 10 bases from J, with 19 bases between. Per the germline V gene, CDR1 is LNHDA and CDR2 is SQIVND (reference sequence). DNA of the CDR3: TGTGCCAGTAGCCCTGTGGCGGTCATCCAACCCCAGCATTTT. Residues: CASSPVAVIQPQHF.

The J gene is TRBJ2-7, the V gene TRBV5-6; TRBD2 matches at 8 bases. CDR3 length equals 15 residues. The trim removed 3 bases at V and 4 bases at J, leaving 9 bases unmatched. Germline V gene lookup returns CDR1 SGHDT and CDR2 YYEEEE. The CDR3 reads CASSSSGGRWYEQYF. The CDR3 DNA sequence: TGTGCCAGCAGCTCTTCGGGGGGGCGTTGGTACGAGCAGTACTTC.

This chain connects TRBV29-1 to TRBJ1-2, with unresolved D. Trimming took off 4 bases at V and 2 bases at J, with 11 bases between the two ends. CDR1 and CDR2 from the germline V gene are SQVTM and ANQGSEA. CDR3 length equals 13 residues. DNA of the CDR3: TGCAGCGTTGTTGGCAGGTACAACTATGGCTACACCTTC. Encoded protein: CSVVGRYNYGYTF.

The chain combines TRBV10-3 with TRBJ2-3, with TRBD2 matching over 10 bases. This CDR3 has 14 residues. Germline CDR1 is ENHRY and CDR2 is SYGVKD. Trimming cost V 6 bases and J 5 bases; bases outside gene matches: 5. The CDR3 region is CAISSSGGEDTQYF. The CDR3 region has the DNA TGTGCCATCAGCAGCAGCGGGGGGGAAGATACGCAGTATTTT.

This clone has only one observation. The J gene is TRBJ1-1, the V gene TRBV28; perhaps TRBD1 as D (5 bases). CDR1 and CDR2 from the germline V gene are MDHEN and SYDVKM. Trimming cost V 2 bases and J 4 bases, with 8 bases left between them. This CDR3 is 13 amino acids long. Here the CDR3 reads CASSLRGSTEAFF. The CDR3 nucleotides are TGTGCCAGCAGTTTACGGGGGAGCACTGAAGCTTTCTTT. Full variable domain (rest looked up from reference TRBV28 and TRBJ1-1): DVKVTQSSRYLVKRTGEKVFLECVQDMDHENMFWYRQDPGLGLRLIYFSYDVKMKEKGDIPEGYSVSREKKERFSLILESASTNQTSMYLCASSLRGSTEAFFGQGTRLTVV.